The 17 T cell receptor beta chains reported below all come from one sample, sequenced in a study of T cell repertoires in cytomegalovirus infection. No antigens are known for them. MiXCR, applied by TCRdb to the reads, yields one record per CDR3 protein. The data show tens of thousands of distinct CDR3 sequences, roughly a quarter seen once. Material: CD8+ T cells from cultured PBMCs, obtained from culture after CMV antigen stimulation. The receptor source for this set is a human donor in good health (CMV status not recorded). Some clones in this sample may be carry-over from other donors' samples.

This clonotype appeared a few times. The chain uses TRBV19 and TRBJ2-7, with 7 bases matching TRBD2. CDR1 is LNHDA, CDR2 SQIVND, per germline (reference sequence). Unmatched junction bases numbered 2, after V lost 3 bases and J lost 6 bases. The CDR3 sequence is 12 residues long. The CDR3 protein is CASSIGGSEQYF. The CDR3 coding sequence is TGTGCCAGTAGTATCGGGGGGAGCGAGCAGTACTTC.

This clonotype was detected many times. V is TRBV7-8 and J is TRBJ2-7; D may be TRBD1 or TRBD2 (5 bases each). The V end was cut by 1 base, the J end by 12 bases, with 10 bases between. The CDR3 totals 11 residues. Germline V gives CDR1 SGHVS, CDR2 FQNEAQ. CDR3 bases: TGTGCCAGCAGCTTAGGGGGGTTGCTGTACTTC. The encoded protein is CASSLGGLLYF.

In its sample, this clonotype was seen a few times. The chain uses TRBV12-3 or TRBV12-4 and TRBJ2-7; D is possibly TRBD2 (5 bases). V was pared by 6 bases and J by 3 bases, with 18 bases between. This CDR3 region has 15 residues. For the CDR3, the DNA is TGTGCCAGCAGCCCCGGGCGTAGTGGGAGCTACGAGCAGTACTTC. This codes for CASSPGRSGSYEQYF.

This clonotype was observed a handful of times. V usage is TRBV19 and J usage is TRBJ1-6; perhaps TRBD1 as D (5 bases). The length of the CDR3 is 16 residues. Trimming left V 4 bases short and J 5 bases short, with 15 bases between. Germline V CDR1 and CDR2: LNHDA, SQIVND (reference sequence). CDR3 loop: CASSTGVGPDNSPLHF. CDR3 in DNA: TGTGCCAGTAGTACGGGGGTGGGTCCGGATAATTCACCCCTCCACTTT. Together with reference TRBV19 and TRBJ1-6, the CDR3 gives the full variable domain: DGGITQSPKYLFRKEGQNVTLSCEQNLNHDAMYWYRQDPGQGLRLIYYSQIVNDFQKGDIAEGYSVSREKKESFPLTVTSAQKNPTAFYLCASSTGVGPDNSPLHFGNGTRLTVT.

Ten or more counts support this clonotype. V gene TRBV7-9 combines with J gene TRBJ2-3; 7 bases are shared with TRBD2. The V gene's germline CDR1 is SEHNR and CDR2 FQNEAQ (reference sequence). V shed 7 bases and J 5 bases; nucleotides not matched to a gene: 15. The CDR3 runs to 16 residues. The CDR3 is CASNPPNLREGDTQYF. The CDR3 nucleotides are TGTGCCAGCAACCCTCCTAATCTCAGGGAGGGAGATACGCAGTATTTT.

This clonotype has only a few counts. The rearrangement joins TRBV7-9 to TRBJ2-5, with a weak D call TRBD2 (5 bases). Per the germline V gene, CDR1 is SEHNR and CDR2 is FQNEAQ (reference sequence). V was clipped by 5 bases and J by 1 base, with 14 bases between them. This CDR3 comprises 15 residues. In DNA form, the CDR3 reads TGTGCCAGCAGCATAACTAGGACTGGCCAAGAGACCCAGTACTTC. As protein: CASSITRTGQETQYF.

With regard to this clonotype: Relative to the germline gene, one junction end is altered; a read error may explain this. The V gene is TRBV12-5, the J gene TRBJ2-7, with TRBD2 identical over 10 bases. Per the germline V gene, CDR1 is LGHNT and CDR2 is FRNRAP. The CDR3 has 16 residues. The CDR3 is CASGSPTSGASFEQYF. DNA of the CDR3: TGTGCTAGTGGTTCCCCCACTAGCGGGGCTTCCTTCGAGCAGTACTTC.

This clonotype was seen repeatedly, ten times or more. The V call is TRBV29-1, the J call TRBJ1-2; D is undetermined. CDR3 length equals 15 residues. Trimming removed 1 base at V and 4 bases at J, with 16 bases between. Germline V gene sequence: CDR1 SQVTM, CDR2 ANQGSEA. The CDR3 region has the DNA TGCAGCGTTGAAGGGTGGGGTAGCGCCGTCTATGGCTACACCTTC. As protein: CSVEGWGSAVYGYTF.

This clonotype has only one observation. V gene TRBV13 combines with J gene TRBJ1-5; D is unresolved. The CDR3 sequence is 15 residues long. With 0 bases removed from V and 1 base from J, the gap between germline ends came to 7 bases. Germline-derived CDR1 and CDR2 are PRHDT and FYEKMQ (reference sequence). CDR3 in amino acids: CASSLGRQSNQPQHF. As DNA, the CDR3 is TGTGCCAGCAGCTTAGGGCGGCAGAGCAATCAGCCCCAGCATTTT.

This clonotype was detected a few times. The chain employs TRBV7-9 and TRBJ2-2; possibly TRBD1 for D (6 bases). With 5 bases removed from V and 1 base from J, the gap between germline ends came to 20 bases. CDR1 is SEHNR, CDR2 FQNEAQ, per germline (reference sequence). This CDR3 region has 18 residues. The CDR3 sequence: CASSPRGDQGKNTGELFF. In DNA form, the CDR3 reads TGTGCCAGCAGCCCCCGGGGAGATCAGGGGAAGAACACCGGGGAGCTGTTTTTT.

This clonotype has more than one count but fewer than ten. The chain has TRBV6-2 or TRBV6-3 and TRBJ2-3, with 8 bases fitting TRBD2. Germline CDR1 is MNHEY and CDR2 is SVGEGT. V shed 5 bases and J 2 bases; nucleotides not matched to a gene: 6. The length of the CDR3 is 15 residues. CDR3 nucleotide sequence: TGTGCCAGCAGTACCCCGGGACTAGTCACAGATACGCAGTATTTT. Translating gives CASSTPGLVTDTQYF.

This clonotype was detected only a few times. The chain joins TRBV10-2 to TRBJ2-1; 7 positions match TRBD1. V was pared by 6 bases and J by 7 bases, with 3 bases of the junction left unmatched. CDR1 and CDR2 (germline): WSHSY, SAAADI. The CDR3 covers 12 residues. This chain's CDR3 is CASSQGENEQFF. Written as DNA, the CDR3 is TGCGCCAGCAGCCAGGGGGAGAATGAGCAGTTCTTC.

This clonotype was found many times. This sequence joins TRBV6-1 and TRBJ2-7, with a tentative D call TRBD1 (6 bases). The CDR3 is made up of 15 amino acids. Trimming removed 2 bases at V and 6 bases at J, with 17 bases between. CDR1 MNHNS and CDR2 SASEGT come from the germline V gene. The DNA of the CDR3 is TGTGCCAGCAGTGAAATCCGGCAGGGGTTAGGCGAGCAGTACTTC. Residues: CASSEIRQGLGEQYF.

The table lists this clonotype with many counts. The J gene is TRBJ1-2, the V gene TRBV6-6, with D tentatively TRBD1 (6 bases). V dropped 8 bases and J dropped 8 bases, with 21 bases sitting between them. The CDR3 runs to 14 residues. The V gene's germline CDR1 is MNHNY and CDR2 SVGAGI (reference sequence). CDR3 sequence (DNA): TGTGCCAGCCGCCGCACTACAGGGCCAGGGGGCTACACCTTC. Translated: CASRRTTGPGGYTF.

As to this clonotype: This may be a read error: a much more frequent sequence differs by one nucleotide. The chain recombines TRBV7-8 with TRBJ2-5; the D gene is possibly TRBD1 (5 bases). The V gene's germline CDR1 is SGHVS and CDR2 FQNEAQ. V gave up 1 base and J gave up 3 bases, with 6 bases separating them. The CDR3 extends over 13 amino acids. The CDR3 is CASSLEGEETQYF. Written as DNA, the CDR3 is TGTGCCAGCAGCTTAGAAGGGGAAGAGACCCAGTACTTC.

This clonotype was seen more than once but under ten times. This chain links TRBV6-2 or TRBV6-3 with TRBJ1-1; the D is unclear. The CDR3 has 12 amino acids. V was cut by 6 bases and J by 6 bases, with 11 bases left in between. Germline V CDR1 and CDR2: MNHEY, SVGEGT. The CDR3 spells CASSFTTAEAFF. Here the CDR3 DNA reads TGTGCCAGCAGCTTTACCACGGCTGAAGCTTTCTTT.

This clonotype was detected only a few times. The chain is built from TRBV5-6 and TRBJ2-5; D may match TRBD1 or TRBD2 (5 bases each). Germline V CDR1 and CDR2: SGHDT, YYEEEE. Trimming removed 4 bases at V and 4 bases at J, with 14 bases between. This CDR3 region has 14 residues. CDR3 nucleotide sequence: TGTGCCAGCAGCCTACCCCGGGGCGGAGAGACCCAGTACTTC. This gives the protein CASSLPRGGETQYF.